Listed here are 18 T cell receptor beta chains from one sample, sequenced in a study of neurological immune-mediated disorders. One entry per CDR3 protein results from TCRdb running MiXCR on the 5' RACE reads. The sample holds more than 15,000 distinct CDR3 sequences, approximately 3.7% seen once. The sample was CD8+ T cells from blood. The source is a woman between 35 and 50 years old in good health.

This clonotype was seen ten or more times. This chain's CDR3 is CASSQEGRNGDEQFF. The DNA of the CDR3 is TGCGCCAGCAGCCAAGAAGGTCGGAACGGAGATGAGCAGTTCTTC. The V gene is TRBV4-3, the J gene TRBJ2-1; D not certain. CDR1 is LGHNA and CDR2 is YSLEER in the germline V gene. This CDR3 contains 15 residues. V was cut by 0 bases and J by 8 bases, with 14 bases left in between.

This clonotype came up many times. Mismatch with germline at one junction end may stem from a read error. This chain links TRBV7-7 with TRBJ2-3; 12 positions match TRBD2. Germline CDR1 reads SSHAT; CDR2 reads FNYEAQ (reference sequence). The CDR3 runs to 15 residues. DNA for the CDR3: TGTGCTAGCAGCTTGACTAGCGGGAGCTCAGATACGCAGTATTTT. This sequence encodes CASSLTSGSSDTQYF.

This clonotype was observed at least ten times. This sequence joins TRBV6-5 and TRBJ2-2; no firm D call. CDR1 and CDR2 (germline): MNHEY, SVGAGI. The V and J ends lost 2 bases and 0 bases respectively, with 4 bases between them. The CDR3 length is 14 residues. CDR3 coding DNA: TGTGCCAGCAGTTACGGGCCGAACACCGGGGAGCTGTTTTTT. This codes for CASSYGPNTGELFF.

This clonotype has ten or more counts. This CDR3 reads CSAVTSGRYEQYF. The CDR3 nucleotides read TGCAGTGCCGTGACTAGCGGGAGGTACGAGCAGTACTTC. This chain uses TRBV20-1 with TRBJ2-7; 13 nucleotides match TRBD2. Germline V gene data show CDR1 as DFQATT and CDR2 as SNEGSKA (reference sequence). V shed 6 bases and J 4 bases; nucleotides not matched to a gene: 3. The CDR3 has 13 residues.

There are many counts of this clonotype. The chain is built from TRBV28 and TRBJ2-5, with a weak D call TRBD1 (5 bases). The V gene's germline CDR1 is MDHEN and CDR2 SYDVKM. Trimming removed 3 bases at V and 6 bases at J, with 17 bases between. The CDR3 spans 15 residues. CDR3 amino acids: CASSFRGQMQQTQYF. CDR3 bases: TGTGCCAGCAGTTTTAGGGGTCAAATGCAACAGACCCAGTACTTC.

This clonotype has at least ten counts. This chain links TRBV28 with TRBJ2-2; the match to TRBD2 covers 11 bases. Per germline, CDR1 MDHEN and CDR2 SYDVKM. V lost 5 bases and J lost 6; bases outside the gene matches: 11. The CDR3 consists of 17 residues. The CDR3 spells CASSLAGGFISAGELFF. The CDR3 DNA sequence: TGTGCCAGCAGTCTAGCGGGAGGTTTCATTTCGGCCGGGGAGCTGTTTTTT.

This clonotype came up many times. The chain has TRBV28 and TRBJ1-1; D may be TRBD1 (5 bases). Germline assignment: CDR1 MDHEN and CDR2 SYDVKM. V lost 3 bases, J lost 6 bases, and 14 bases lay in between. The CDR3 has 14 amino acids. DNA for the CDR3: TGTGCCAGCAGTTTTTTAGGGCAAGGGGCTGAAGCTTTCTTT. It is translated as CASSFLGQGAEAFF.

This clonotype was seen at least ten times. The chain couples TRBV24-1 to TRBJ1-5; D is perhaps TRBD1 (6 bases). Looked up from germline, CDR1 is KGHDR and CDR2 is SFDVKD. V gave up 7 bases and J gave up 5 bases, with 14 bases separating them. This CDR3 region has 14 residues. This CDR3 is CATRDNREDQPQHF. The CDR3 DNA sequence: TGTGCCACCAGGGATAACAGGGAGGATCAGCCCCAGCATTTT.

V is TRBV7-6 and J is TRBJ2-7; tentatively, D is TRBD2 (5 bases). This CDR3 is 14 amino acids long. Trimming left V 3 bases short and J 4 bases short, with 13 bases between. Germline V gives CDR1 SGHVS, CDR2 FNYEAQ. The CDR3 reads CASSFVGDVYEQYF. DNA of the CDR3: TGTGCCAGCAGCTTCGTCGGGGATGTTTACGAGCAGTACTTC.

This clonotype was picked up many times. The rearrangement joins TRBV20-1 to TRBJ2-1, with TRBD2 matching over 11 bases. Trimming cost V 0 bases and J 3 bases; bases outside gene matches: 10. The length of the CDR3 is 18 residues. In germline, CDR1 is DFQATT, CDR2 SNEGSKA (reference sequence). CDR3 coding DNA: TGCAGTGCTAGAGATGCGGAGATAGCGGGAGGGCACTACAATGAGCAGTTCTTC. This codes for CSARDAEIAGGHYNEQFF.

This clonotype came up many times. V is TRBV28 and J is TRBJ2-5; 12 bases fit TRBD2. Germline V gene data show CDR1 as MDHEN and CDR2 as SYDVKM. V shed 6 bases and J 2 bases; nucleotides not matched to a gene: 13. The CDR3 is 18 residues long. This chain's CDR3 is CASSHTSGRYIPQETQYF. In DNA, the CDR3 is TGTGCCAGCAGCCATACTAGCGGGAGGTACATACCACAAGAGACCCAGTACTTC.

This clonotype has ten or more counts. The J gene is TRBJ2-3, the V gene TRBV12-3 or TRBV12-4, with D hard to call. The CDR3 runs 12 residues. V was clipped by 6 bases and J by 2 bases, with 6 bases between them. The CDR3 sequence: CASRGDTDTQYF. CDR3 sequence (DNA): TGTGCCAGCAGGGGCGACACAGATACGCAGTATTTT.

This clonotype was observed a few times. The junction and the germline gene differ at one end; a read error may be behind it. The chain couples TRBV20-1 to TRBJ2-3, with D possibly TRBD1 on 5 matching bases. The V gene's germline CDR1 is DFQATT and CDR2 SNEGSKA (reference sequence). The CDR3 is 12 amino acids. Here the CDR3 DNA reads TGTGGGGCTCTCTTTAGCACAGATACGCAGTATTTT. As protein: CGALFSTDTQYF.

Notes on this clonotype: A much larger clone differs by one base, so this may be a read error. Given the absence of the conserved phenylalanine or tryptophan at the CDR3 end, a read error is likely. The chain carries TRBV29-1 and TRBJ2-1, with no clear D. V was trimmed by 0 bases and J by 4 bases, leaving 4 bases between them. This CDR3 has 12 amino acids. Looked up from germline, CDR1 is SQVTM and CDR2 is ANQGSEA. CDR3 in DNA: TGCAGCGTTGAAGATCGTTACAATGAGCAGTTCTTA. Translating it yields CSVEDRYNEQFL.

This clonotype was counted many times. The V gene is TRBV19, the J gene TRBJ2-7, with TRBD2 matching 11 bases. This CDR3 comprises 14 residues. Germline-derived CDR1 and CDR2 are LNHDA and SQIVND (reference sequence). Trimming at V came to 2 bases and at J to 3 bases, leaving 0 bases not matched to a gene. The CDR3 here is CASSITSGSYEQYF. CDR3 nucleotides: TGTGCCAGTAGTATAACTAGCGGGAGCTACGAGCAGTACTTC.

The V and J genes are TRBV7-3 and TRBJ2-1, with a weak D call TRBD2 (5 bases). CDR1 and CDR2 (germline): SGHTA, FQGTGA. The V end lost 5 bases, the J end lost 0 bases, and 11 bases lay between the germline ends. The CDR3 contains 15 residues. CDR3 coding DNA: TGTGCCAGCAGCCCCGCCCGGGGCTCCTACAATGAGCAGTTCTTC. It codes for CASSPARGSYNEQFF.

This clonotype was picked up many times. The rearrangement links TRBV27 to TRBJ1-5; 8 nucleotides line up with TRBD1. Losses at the gene ends were 3 bases for V and 2 bases for J; bases not matched to a gene: 18. This CDR3 comprises 20 residues. Germline V CDR1 and CDR2: MNHEY, SMNVEV (reference sequence). The CDR3 coding sequence is TGTGCCAGCAGTTTTCGGACAGGGCTCCCTCGGATGTCGGGCAATCAGCCCCAGCATTTT. Translation: CASSFRTGLPRMSGNQPQHF.

This clonotype has at least ten counts. The chain is built from TRBV20-1 and TRBJ2-2; D is unresolved. The V gene lost 0 bases and the J gene lost 4 bases, with 12 bases spanning the gap. The CDR3 loop spans 15 amino acids. CDR1 and CDR2 from the germline V gene are DFQATT and SNEGSKA (reference sequence). The CDR3 DNA follows: TGCAGTGCTAGAGATCGTCCCTGGACCACCGGGGAGCTGTTTTTT. It specifies CSARDRPWTTGELFF.